Below, 18 T cell receptor beta chains from the same sample are listed, as sequenced in a study of shared clonotypes between healthy human individuals. Clones were read by immunoSEQ multiplex PCR, and TCRdb kept only the in-frame ones, dropping some. The profile shows about 1.1 million clones, approximately 77% of them singletons. Material: memory CD4+ T cells from PBMCs. Subset described: CD45RA-negative fraction. These receptor sequences come from a man aged 18 to 30 in good health. Some clones in this sample may be carry-over from other donors' samples.

The chain joins TRBV5-1 to TRBJ2-3; D uncertain. Looked up from germline, CDR1 is SGHRS and CDR2 is YFSETQ. With 0 bases removed from V and 3 bases from J, the gap between germline ends came to 11 bases. The CDR3 sequence is 15 residues long. CDR3 nucleotides: TGCGCCAGCAGCTTGGGTTCGGTGCAGACAGATACGCAGTATTTT. Its translation is CASSLGSVQTDTQYF.

This clone was recorded once. The V and J genes are TRBV5-1 and TRBJ2-5; 8 nucleotides match TRBD1. After removal of 3 bases from V and 2 bases from J, the junction contained 3 bases not matched to a gene. The CDR3 spans 14 residues. CDR1 is SGHRS and CDR2 is YFSETQ in the germline V gene. This CDR3 reads CASSYTGGQETQYF. DNA for the CDR3: TGCGCCAGCAGCTATACAGGGGGTCAAGAGACCCAGTACTTC.

The CDR3 bases are TGCGCCAGCAGCCTAACGGCAGGGGCGAACACTGAAGCTTTCTTT. This gives the protein CASSLTAGANTEAFF. The chain uses TRBV5-1 and TRBJ1-1; D is perhaps TRBD1 (6 bases). Germline V CDR1 and CDR2: SGHRS, YFSETQ. CDR3 size: 15 residues. Trimming shortened V by 4 bases and J by 1 base, and 14 bases separated the two germline ends.

The chain couples TRBV5-4 to TRBJ2-6; D could derive from TRBD1 or TRBD2 (5 bases each). CDR1 and CDR2 from the germline V gene are SGHNT and YYREEE (reference sequence). Trimming removed 0 bases at V and 0 bases at J, with 10 bases between. The CDR3 covers 17 residues. The CDR3 reads CASSLVPGTSGANVLTF. CDR3 DNA: TGTGCCAGCAGCTTGGTTCCGGGGACCTCTGGGGCCAACGTCCTGACTTTC.

The chain couples TRBV4-3 to TRBJ1-3; tentative D call: TRBD1 (5 bases). The ends were cut back, 1 base at V and 3 bases at J, with 10 bases in the middle. In germline, CDR1 is LGHNA, CDR2 YSLEER. CDR3 length: 15 amino acids. CDR3 sequence reads: CASSQAGGDGNTIYF. The CDR3 bases are TGCGCCAGCAGCCAAGCTGGGGGGGATGGAAACACCATATATTTT.

As concerns this clone: The sample holds other DNA sequences that translate to the same CDR3. The chain has TRBV5-1 and TRBJ2-5; 8 positions agree with TRBD2. The CDR3 length is 14 residues. Germline CDR1 reads SGHRS; CDR2 reads YFSETQ. The J segment lost 4 bases and the V segment lost 0 bases, leaving 2 bases of the junction unmatched. The CDR3 sequence is CASSLGLARETQYF. For the CDR3, the DNA is TGCGCCAGCAGCTTGGGACTAGCGCGAGAGACCCAGTACTTC.

This clone showed up just once. The V call is TRBV5-1, the J call TRBJ2-7, with D possibly matching TRBD2 (6 bases). Trimming stripped 0 bases from V and 5 bases from J, with 12 bases between. Germline V CDR1 and CDR2: SGHRS, YFSETQ. The CDR3 is 14 amino acids. The CDR3: CASSLAFSGHEQYF. The CDR3 DNA is TGCGCCAGCAGCTTGGCCTTTAGCGGCCACGAGCAGTACTTC.

The chain combines TRBV19 with TRBJ1-2, with 9 bases identical to TRBD1. The trim removed 4 bases at V and 5 bases at J, leaving 8 bases unmatched. CDR3 length: 15 amino acids. Looked up from germline, CDR1 is LNHDA and CDR2 is SQIVND (reference sequence). The CDR3 DNA reads as TGTGCCAGTAGTAACGGACAGGGGATGAGGTATGGCTACACCTTC. This sequence encodes CASSNGQGMRYGYTF.

The rearrangement links TRBV18 to TRBJ2-7, with 7 bases lining up with TRBD2. This CDR3 comprises 14 residues. V was pared by 3 bases and J by 5 bases, with 7 bases of the junction left unmatched. Germline CDR1 is KGHSH and CDR2 is LQKENI. CDR3 in amino acids: CASSPLAGLNEQYF. CDR3 sequence (DNA): TGTGCCAGCTCACCTTTAGCGGGTTTGAACGAGCAGTACTTC. The variable domain in full, with the rest retrieved from reference TRBV18 and TRBJ2-7, is NAGVMQNPRHLVRRRGQEARLRCSPMKGHSHVYWYRQLPEEGLKFMVYLQKENIIDESGMPKERFSAEFPKEGPSILRIQQVVRGDSAAYFCASSPLAGLNEQYFGPGTRLTVT.

The chain uses TRBV4-1 and TRBJ2-4, with 9 bases lining up with TRBD2. CDR1 and CDR2 from the germline V gene are MGHRA and YSYEKL. The CDR3 runs 18 residues. Trimming removed 1 base from V and 0 bases from J; junction bases left unmatched: 7. The CDR3 region is CASSQGLAGGQAKNIQYF. The CDR3 DNA sequence: TGCGCCAGCAGCCAAGGCTTGGCGGGAGGGCAAGCCAAAAACATTCAGTACTTC.

This chain uses TRBV28 with TRBJ1-5; no clear D gene. The CDR3 totals 14 residues. Germline-derived CDR1 and CDR2 are MDHEN and SYDVKM. V dropped 3 bases and J dropped 7 bases, with 13 bases sitting between them. The CDR3 coding sequence is TGTGCCAGCAGTTTCCCAGCTTCGAGGCAGCCCCAGCATTTT. This encodes CASSFPASRQPQHF.

V usage is TRBV14 and J usage is TRBJ1-2; weak D call: TRBD1 (5 bases). The V and J ends lost 4 bases and 8 bases respectively, with 14 bases between them. CDR3 length equals 13 residues. The germline CDR1 and CDR2 sequences are SGHDN and FVKESK. The CDR3 bases are TGTGCCAGCAGCCCAATCAGGGTGGGAGGCTACACCTTC. Its protein product is CASSPIRVGGYTF.

The table lists this clone with many counts. This rearrangement joins TRBV6-5 to TRBJ1-2; D is possibly TRBD1 (5 bases). Trimming pared 0 bases from V and 8 bases from J, leaving 13 bases between. CDR1 MNHEY and CDR2 SVGAGI come from the germline V gene. The CDR3 has 14 amino acids. CDR3 in amino acids: CASSYSSQRGGYTF. CDR3 sequence (DNA): TGTGCCAGCAGTTACTCCTCCCAGAGGGGAGGCTACACCTTC.

This clone was observed a few times. The rearrangement joins TRBV11-2 to TRBJ1-1; 7 positions match TRBD1. Germline loops: CDR1 SGHAT, CDR2 FQNNGV. V lost 6 bases, J lost 0 bases, and 10 bases stayed unmatched. This CDR3 has 16 amino acids. CDR3 residues: CASRPLTGQMNTEAFF. CDR3 coding DNA: TGTGCCAGCAGACCCCTTACGGGACAGATGAACACTGAAGCTTTCTTT.

This chain connects TRBV4-2 to TRBJ2-2, with 7 bases identical to TRBD2. The CDR3 is made up of 16 amino acids. The germline V gene encodes CDR1 LGHNA and CDR2 YNFKEQ. V dropped 2 bases and J dropped 6; count of bases not matched to a gene: 9. The CDR3 reads CASSQWSQRDPGELFF. For the CDR3, the DNA is TGTGCCAGCAGCCAATGGTCCCAGCGGGACCCCGGGGAGCTGTTTTTT.

The chain employs TRBV9 and TRBJ2-6; D is unclear. The CDR3 is made up of 17 amino acids. Germline assignment: CDR1 SGDLS and CDR2 YYNGEE. The V and J ends lost 0 bases and 0 bases respectively, with 10 bases between them. This CDR3 is CASSVVRVGSGANVLTF. Written as DNA, the CDR3 is TGTGCCAGCAGCGTAGTTAGGGTCGGCTCTGGGGCCAACGTCCTGACTTTC.

This clone was counted once. The chain links TRBV29-1 to TRBJ1-3; unclear D gene. Trimming pared 5 bases from V and 0 bases from J, leaving 11 bases between. This CDR3 is 14 amino acids long. From germline, CDR1 is SQVTM and CDR2 ANQGSEA. The CDR3 DNA reads TGCAGCGTTCGACGACTTCTCTCTGGAAACACCATATATTTT. Its translation: CSVRRLLSGNTIYF.

The rearrangement joins TRBV10-3 to TRBJ1-6, with TRBD1 identical over 7 bases. The germline gives CDR1 ENHRY, CDR2 SYGVKD. The CDR3 covers 15 residues. V lost 6 bases to trimming and J lost 5 bases; unmatched junction nucleotides: 7. CDR3 nucleotide sequence: TGTGCCATCAGGAGCGTGGGACAGAATAATTCACCCCTCCACTTT. Residues: CAIRSVGQNNSPLHF.